The 28 T cell receptor beta chains below all came from one sample that was sequenced in a study of T-cell memory formation after mild COVID-19. TCRdb called the 5' RACE reads again in MiXCR, with one record for every CDR3 protein. The table records about 390,000 distinct CDR3 sequences, approximately 16% of them present only once. Sequences were obtained from PBMCs or a T cell subset sorted from them (not recorded which). Source of these receptors: a man between 18 and 29 years old who had mild COVID-19 (a few samples of this study predate the infection). Cell type and time point are not known.

The chain links TRBV12-3 or TRBV12-4 to TRBJ2-5; D may be TRBD2 (5 bases). There are 15 residues in the CDR3. Trimming took off 7 bases at V and 3 bases at J, with 18 bases between the two ends. CDR3 bases: TGTGCCAGCAAACGGGCGGGCAGCGCGGAAGAGACCCAGTACTTC. This encodes CASKRAGSAEETQYF.

The chain couples TRBV18 to TRBJ2-7; 10 nucleotides agree with TRBD2. CDR3 length equals 15 residues. V dropped 2 bases and J dropped 3; count of bases not matched to a gene: 4. Per the germline V gene, CDR1 is KGHSH and CDR2 is LQKENI. For the CDR3, the DNA is TGTGCCAGCTCACCAACTAGCGGGGCCCACTACGAGCAGTACTTC. It codes for CASSPTSGAHYEQYF.

V gene TRBV28 combines with J gene TRBJ1-1; tentative D call: TRBD1 (6 bases). The germline CDR1 and CDR2 sequences are MDHEN and SYDVKM. Trimming removed 5 bases at V and 3 bases at J, with 13 bases between. The CDR3 consists of 14 residues. For the CDR3, the DNA is TGTGCCAGCAGTCCTGGGACATCCTACACTGAAGCTTTCTTT. Amino acids: CASSPGTSYTEAFF.

The rearrangement uses TRBV3-1 and TRBJ1-2, with D unresolved. This CDR3 is built from 12 residues. Looked up from germline, CDR1 is LGHDT and CDR2 is YNNKEL (reference sequence). V was shortened by 3 bases and J by 12 bases, with 14 bases between the two germline ends. CDR3 DNA: TGTGCCAGCAGCCATCGTTTGGTCGGCCACACCTTC. Translating gives CASSHRLVGHTF.

This clonotype was seen a few times. This chain joins TRBV6-5 and TRBJ2-2; D ambiguous. Germline V gene lookup returns CDR1 MNHEY and CDR2 SVGAGI. V dropped 0 bases and J dropped 4 bases, with 9 bases sitting between them. The CDR3 is 15 amino acids. The DNA for the CDR3 is TGTGCCAGCAGTTACTCGAATATAGTCACCGGGGAGCTGTTTTTT. This gives the protein CASSYSNIVTGELFF.

The V call is TRBV5-1, the J call TRBJ2-2, with D perhaps TRBD1 (6 bases). This CDR3 contains 13 residues. Per the germline V gene, CDR1 is SGHRS and CDR2 is YFSETQ. V was cut by 6 bases and J by 4 bases, with 10 bases left in between. Here the CDR3 reads CASTTGTTGELFF. CDR3 coding DNA: TGCGCCAGCACTACAGGGACCACCGGGGAGCTGTTTTTT.

This clonotype was counted at least ten times. V and J are TRBV5-6 and TRBJ2-1, with D perhaps TRBD2 (7 bases). The ends were cut back, 1 base at V and 4 bases at J, with 15 bases in the middle. Germline V CDR1 and CDR2: SGHDT, YYEEEE. The CDR3 covers 16 residues. CDR3 in DNA: TGTGCCAGCAGCTTGAGGGGGGGATCTACGTACAATGAGCAGTTCTTC. Residues: CASSLRGGSTYNEQFF.

The chain combines TRBV20-1 with TRBJ1-5; D is ambiguous. This CDR3 has 13 amino acids. V lost 6 bases and J lost 3, with 12 bases in between. Germline lookup yields CDR1 DFQATT and CDR2 SNEGSKA (reference sequence). For the CDR3, the DNA is TGCAGTGCACCCCCAGGACTCAATCAGCCCCAGCATTTT. Translated: CSAPPGLNQPQHF.

In this sample, this clonotype turned up a few times. The CDR3 DNA is TGTGCCAGCAGCGGGGGGACACGTCGGAACAATGAGCAGTTCTTC. This codes for CASSGGTRRNNEQFF. V and J are TRBV7-9 and TRBJ2-1; D possibly matches TRBD1 or TRBD2 (6 bases each). V lost 5 bases and J 5 bases, leaving 16 bases between the germline ends. Germline values: CDR1 SEHNR, CDR2 FQNEAQ (reference sequence). This CDR3 has 15 residues.

The table lists this clonotype with a few counts. This chain links TRBV7-2 with TRBJ2-2, with a possible D match to TRBD1 (6 bases). Per the germline V gene, CDR1 is SGHTA and CDR2 is FQGNSA. This CDR3 contains 14 residues. The V end was cut by 7 bases, the J end by 5 bases, with 14 bases between. CDR3 sequence: CASTQTGWTGELFF. CDR3 in DNA: TGTGCCAGCACCCAAACAGGGTGGACCGGGGAGCTGTTTTTT.

The chain is built from TRBV19 and TRBJ2-7, with 7 bases fitting TRBD1. The CDR3 contains 13 residues. Trimming took 5 bases from V and 6 from J; bases not matched to a gene: 7. CDR1 LNHDA and CDR2 SQIVND come from the germline V gene (reference sequence). CDR3 residues: CASSVRQGSEQYF. DNA of the CDR3: TGTGCCAGTAGTGTCCGACAGGGAAGCGAGCAGTACTTC.

This clonotype has just a few counts. V is TRBV7-3 and J is TRBJ2-1; D may be TRBD1 or TRBD2 (6 bases each). CDR1 is SGHTA, CDR2 FQGTGA, per germline. The length of the CDR3 is 16 residues. The V end lost 6 bases, the J end lost 0 bases, and 15 bases lay between the germline ends. CDR3 coding DNA: TGTGCCAGCAGTCAGGTGGGGGGCAGCTCCTACAATGAGCAGTTCTTC. Its translation: CASSQVGGSSYNEQFF.

J is TRBJ2-2 and V is TRBV7-9; 7 bases are a match to TRBD1. This CDR3 is built from 17 residues. V gave up 4 bases and J gave up 5 bases; unmatched junction bases: 13. The germline gives CDR1 SEHNR, CDR2 FQNEAQ (reference sequence). Written as DNA, the CDR3 is TGTGCCAGCAGCTACAGTCCGGGACAGACGCCGACCGGGGAGCTGTTTTTT. Translating gives CASSYSPGQTPTGELFF. Full variable domain (remainder filled in from reference TRBV7-9 and TRBJ2-2): DTGVSQNPRHKITKRGQNVTFRCDPISEHNRLYWYRQTLGQGPEFLTYFQNEAQLEKSRLLSDRFSAERPKGSFSTLEIQRTEQGDSAMYLCASSYSPGQTPTGELFFGEGSRLTVL.

J is TRBJ2-2 and V is TRBV5-1, with a possible D match to TRBD1 (6 bases). Trimming removed 3 bases at V and 5 bases at J, with 8 bases between. This CDR3 contains 13 residues. Germline loops: CDR1 SGHRS, CDR2 YFSETQ. This chain's CDR3 is CASSWGPTGELFF. CDR3 sequence (DNA): TGCGCCAGCAGCTGGGGGCCGACCGGGGAGCTGTTTTTT.

This clonotype has only a few counts. The DNA of the CDR3 is TGTGCCAGCAGTTTTTGGGCTAGCGGACAAGAGACCCAGTACTTC. Its protein is CASSFWASGQETQYF. The chain couples TRBV12-3 or TRBV12-4 to TRBJ2-5; 7 bases agree with TRBD2. V was pared by 3 bases and J by 2 bases, with 6 bases of the junction left unmatched. This CDR3 contains 15 residues.

This sequence joins TRBV7-9 and TRBJ1-4; TRBD1 agrees at 7 bases. The CDR3 loop spans 13 amino acids. The ends lost 3 bases at V and 6 bases at J; junction bases unmatched: 1. Germline CDR1 is SEHNR and CDR2 is FQNEAQ (reference sequence). The DNA of the CDR3 is TGTGCCAGCAGCTTTACAGGGGATGAAAAACTGTTTTTT. Amino acid sequence: CASSFTGDEKLFF.

The V and J genes are TRBV29-1 and TRBJ1-2; D gene ambiguous. CDR1 SQVTM and CDR2 ANQGSEA come from the germline V gene. The CDR3 runs to 12 residues. V lost 4 bases to trimming and J lost 2 bases, with 8 bases between them. The CDR3: CSVVPENYGYTF. CDR3 coding DNA: TGCAGCGTTGTCCCAGAAAACTATGGCTACACCTTC.

This clonotype turned up a few times. The rearrangement joins TRBV5-5 to TRBJ2-7; D unclear. This CDR3 spans 13 amino acids. Germline lookup yields CDR1 SGHKS and CDR2 YYEKEE (reference sequence). Between the trimmed V and J ends, which lost 2 bases and 5 bases, there was a span of 11 bases. The CDR3 reads CASSFYGLNEQYF. CDR3 in DNA: TGTGCCAGCAGCTTTTACGGCCTGAACGAGCAGTACTTC.

The V gene is TRBV9, the J gene TRBJ2-5; 7 nucleotides align to TRBD2. The CDR3 is 15 residues long. The germline gives CDR1 SGDLS, CDR2 YYNGEE. The J segment lost 2 bases and the V segment lost 2 bases, leaving 6 bases of the junction unmatched. The CDR3 region is CASSVTSSGQETQYF. CDR3 bases: TGTGCCAGCAGCGTTACATCTAGCGGTCAAGAGACCCAGTACTTC.

This clonotype has at least ten counts. The rearrangement links TRBV20-1 to TRBJ1-1, with a weak D call TRBD1 (5 bases). The germline gives CDR1 DFQATT, CDR2 SNEGSKA (reference sequence). This CDR3 is built from 14 residues. Trimming left V 1 base short and J 3 bases short, with 12 bases between. The CDR3 spells CSARGGSRDTEAFF. DNA for the CDR3: TGCAGTGCTAGAGGGGGGTCGAGAGACACTGAAGCTTTCTTT.

This chain joins TRBV6-6 and TRBJ2-3; either TRBD1 or TRBD2 may supply D (6 bases each). Germline V gene sequence: CDR1 MNHNY, CDR2 SVGAGI (reference sequence). The CDR3 is 15 residues long. Trimming took 6 bases from V and 2 from J, leaving 15 bases between them. The CDR3 sequence: CASRTPRGLTDTQYF. In DNA, the CDR3 is TGTGCCAGCAGGACACCCAGGGGACTCACAGATACGCAGTATTTT.

The genes are TRBV20-1 and TRBJ1-1, with a tentative D call TRBD1 (6 bases). CDR1 is DFQATT and CDR2 is SNEGSKA in the germline V gene (reference sequence). The CDR3 totals 16 residues. The CDR3 spells CGLKGGSVDMNTEAFF. DNA of the CDR3: TGCGGCCTTAAGGGGGGCTCGGTCGATATGAACACTGAAGCTTTCTTT.

Only a few counts were recorded for this clonotype. This chain connects TRBV24-1 to TRBJ1-1; the D is unclear. V was clipped by 7 bases and J by 0 bases, with 11 bases between them. Looked up from germline, CDR1 is KGHDR and CDR2 is SFDVKD. This CDR3 spans 14 amino acids. CDR3 sequence (DNA): TGTGCCACCAGGTTGGGGAGGGTGAACACTGAAGCTTTCTTT. As protein: CATRLGRVNTEAFF.

This clonotype was picked up many times. V gene TRBV5-1 combines with J gene TRBJ2-5; 8 nucleotides line up with TRBD2. J gave up 6 bases and V 6 bases, and 7 bases lay outside the gene matches. CDR1 is SGHRS, CDR2 YFSETQ, per germline. The CDR3 extends over 13 amino acids. This CDR3 reads CASTLAGSKTQYF. The CDR3 nucleotides are TGCGCCAGCACCTTAGCGGGAAGCAAGACCCAGTACTTC.

This clonotype was seen more than once but under ten times. The genes are TRBV6-2 or TRBV6-3 and TRBJ2-1; D is possibly TRBD2 (5 bases). The CDR3 is 15 amino acids. CDR1 and CDR2 (germline): MNHEY, SVGEGT. V was pared by 6 bases and J by 0 bases, with 12 bases between. The CDR3 bases are TGTGCCAGCAGAGTAGGGAGTAGCTCCTACAATGAGCAGTTCTTC. This codes for CASRVGSSSYNEQFF.

V usage is TRBV7-2 and J usage is TRBJ2-1; D might be TRBD1 (7 bases). Trimming pared 5 bases from V and 4 bases from J, leaving 15 bases between. CDR1 SGHTA and CDR2 FQGNSA come from the germline V gene. The CDR3 is 15 amino acids. This chain's CDR3 is CASSPVADRYNEQFF. In DNA form, the CDR3 reads TGTGCCAGCAGCCCGGTAGCGGACAGGTACAATGAGCAGTTCTTC.

The chain combines TRBV20-1 with TRBJ1-5; maybe TRBD1 (5 bases). The V gene's germline CDR1 is DFQATT and CDR2 SNEGSKA (reference sequence). The CDR3 has 14 residues. V lost 6 bases to trimming and J lost 1 base, with 13 bases between them. The CDR3 DNA is TGCAGTGCCAGACCCGGGGGAAGCAATCAGCCCCAGCATTTT. Translation gives CSARPGGSNQPQHF.

This clonotype was seen ten or more times. The chain uses TRBV12-3 or TRBV12-4 and TRBJ2-3, with 8 bases matching TRBD2. The CDR3 sequence is 15 residues long. After removal of 6 bases from V and 3 bases from J, the junction contained 8 bases not matched to a gene. CDR3 coding DNA: TGTGCCAGCAGGCCCCCGGGACTAGAAACAGATACGCAGTATTTT. It specifies CASRPPGLETDTQYF.